This TCR beta chain was identified during a study of monozygotic twins with cystic fibrosis. Study-level findings and limits: Clonality was generally low (median approximately 0.0095), higher in the most severe patients. J usage was most co-twin-similar in 8 of 16 pairs, V in 13.

The method was immunoSEQ multiplex PCR; TCRdb's version includes in-frame clones alone and lacks a portion of them. This sample has about 14,000 clones, with around 93% found just once. Notes on this clone: Its antigen is still unknown.

Germline-derived CDR1 and CDR2 are SGHRS and YFSETQ. V gave up 7 bases and J gave up 4 bases; unmatched junction bases: 12. The CDR3 has 16 amino acids. The chain is built from TRBV5-1 and TRBJ2-2, with 8 positions matching TRBD2. The sequenced sample consisted of blood. The sequence was obtained from a girl aged 2 to 10 with cystic fibrosis. CDR3 DNA sequence: TGCGCCAGCTCTAAAGACGGGAGGGCCGTCACCGGGGAGCTGTTTTTT. It encodes CASSKDGRAVTGELFF.